A single sample gave rise to the 19 T cell receptor beta chains below, sequenced in a study of CD8 T cells in Susac syndrome. With random hexamers, roughly 0.5 to 1 ug RNA was reverse transcribed. TCRdb reanalysed the immunoSEQ multiplex PCR reads using MiXCR and keeps one entry per CDR3 protein. This sample has about 140,000 distinct CDR3 sequences, with around 95% found just once. Material for sequencing was CD4+ T cells from PBMCs. The receptor source for this set is a human donor with Susac syndrome.

V and J are TRBV3-1 and TRBJ1-2; weak D call: TRBD1 (5 bases). Germline V gives CDR1 LGHDT, CDR2 YNNKEL (reference sequence). Trimming removed 2 bases at V and 2 bases at J, with 9 bases between. The CDR3 loop spans 14 amino acids. For the CDR3, the DNA is TGTGCCAGCAGCCAACAGGGTCGGAACTATGGCTACACCTTC. It translates to CASSQQGRNYGYTF.

The V call is TRBV29-1, the J call TRBJ1-5; TRBD1 matches 9 bases. Germline V gene sequence: CDR1 SQVTM, CDR2 ANQGSEA. The CDR3 sequence is 13 residues long. After removal of 4 bases from V and 4 bases from J, the junction contained 2 bases not matched to a gene. CDR3 sequence reads: CSVAGQGNQPQHF. Written as DNA, the CDR3 is TGCAGCGTTGCAGGACAGGGGAATCAGCCCCAGCATTTT.

The rearrangement links TRBV29-1 to TRBJ2-5; 8 nucleotides align to TRBD1. The CDR3 spans 13 residues. Germline values: CDR1 SQVTM, CDR2 ANQGSEA. V lost 8 bases, J lost 5 bases, and 10 bases stayed unmatched. Here the CDR3 reads CSISTGVMETQYF. The DNA for the CDR3 is TGCAGCATATCGACAGGGGTAATGGAGACCCAGTACTTC.

J is TRBJ2-7 and V is TRBV20-1; D remains ambiguous. V shed 4 bases and J shed 0 bases, with 10 bases lying between them. The length of the CDR3 is 13 residues. Germline CDR1 reads DFQATT; CDR2 reads SNEGSKA (reference sequence). CDR3 protein: CSAIGRSSYEQYF. In DNA form, the CDR3 reads TGCAGTGCTATAGGCAGAAGCTCCTACGAGCAGTACTTC.

The chain joins TRBV5-6 to TRBJ1-2; D unclear. V lost 3 bases and J 3 bases, leaving 15 bases between the germline ends. The germline V gene has CDR1 SGHDT and CDR2 YYEEEE. This CDR3 contains 15 residues. CDR3 region: CASSSRSRGYYGYTF. Written as DNA, the CDR3 is TGTGCCAGCAGCTCAAGGTCCCGCGGGTACTATGGCTACACCTTC. Complete variable domain (other parts from reference TRBV5-6 and TRBJ1-2): DAGVTQSPTHLIKTRGQQVTLRCSPKSGHDTVSWYQQALGQGPQFIFQYYEEEERQRGNFPDRFSGHQFPNYSSELNVNALLLGDSALYLCASSSRSRGYYGYTFGSGTRLTVV.

V gene TRBV7-3 combines with J gene TRBJ2-6; no definite D call. The germline CDR1 and CDR2 sequences are SGHTA and FQGTGA. With 1 base removed from V and 0 bases from J, the gap between germline ends came to 10 bases. This CDR3 spans 17 amino acids. CDR3 DNA: TGTGCCAGCAGCTTAATGGTTCCAGCCTCTGGGGCCAACGTCCTGACTTTC. It is translated as CASSLMVPASGANVLTF. Drawing the rest from reference TRBV7-3 and TRBJ2-6, the complete variable domain is GAGVSQTPSNKVTEKGKYVELRCDPISGHTALYWYRQSLGQGPEFLIYFQGTGAADDSGLPNDRFFAVRPEGSVSTLKIQRTERGDSAVYLCASSLMVPASGANVLTFGAGSRLTVL.

The chain links TRBV7-2 to TRBJ2-7; TRBD1 matches 7 bases. Germline assignment: CDR1 SGHTA and CDR2 FQGNSA. V trimming: 5 bases; J trimming: 0 bases; junction bases outside the gene matches: 7. This CDR3 spans 15 amino acids. Here the CDR3 reads CASSPRTGRSYEQYF. CDR3 coding DNA: TGTGCCAGCAGCCCCCGGACAGGACGCTCCTACGAGCAGTACTTC.

The chain uses TRBV7-9 and TRBJ1-2, with D possibly TRBD1 on 6 matching bases. Trimming took 5 bases from V and 4 from J, leaving 17 bases between them. CDR3 length equals 15 residues. In germline, CDR1 is SEHNR, CDR2 FQNEAQ (reference sequence). The DNA for the CDR3 is TGTGCCAGCAGCCCCCGAACCGGGACAACCTATGGCTACACCTTC. Translated, it gives CASSPRTGTTYGYTF. The entire variable domain, with the rest obtained from reference TRBV7-9 and TRBJ1-2, is as follows: DTGVSQNPRHKITKRGQNVTFRCDPISEHNRLYWYRQTLGQGPEFLTYFQNEAQLEKSRLLSDRFSAERPKGSFSTLEIQRTEQGDSAMYLCASSPRTGTTYGYTFGSGTRLTVV.

This clonotype was recorded a few times. The gene calls are TRBV21-1 and TRBJ1-1. TRBV21-1 is a pseudogene locus. There are 14 residues in the CDR3. This CDR3 reads CASSHRGMNTEAFF. In DNA form, the CDR3 reads TGTGCCAGCAGTCACAGAGGCATGAACACTGAAGCTTTCTTT.

The chain carries TRBV11-1 and TRBJ2-7; D remains unclear. Trimming stripped 5 bases from V and 4 bases from J, with 9 bases between. The CDR3 consists of 12 residues. Germline lookup yields CDR1 SGHAT and CDR2 FQDESV (reference sequence). In DNA, the CDR3 is TGTGCCAGCAGCCACTCTGGTTACGAGCAGTACTTC. Protein product: CASSHSGYEQYF.

In regard to this clonotype: One end of the junction is discordant with germline, which a read error may explain. The chain uses TRBV5-6 and TRBJ2-1; the match to TRBD2 covers 8 bases. CDR3 size: 12 residues. Germline loops: CDR1 SGHDT, CDR2 YYEEEE. CDR3 loop: CASSQDTGGGLF. CDR3 nucleotides: TGTGCCAGCAGCCAGGATACGGGGGGGGGACTCTTC.

V usage is TRBV7-9 and J usage is TRBJ2-3; D gene ambiguous. CDR1 is SEHNR, CDR2 FQNEAQ, per germline (reference sequence). The V end was cut by 0 bases, the J end by 6 bases, with 4 bases between. The CDR3 extends over 12 amino acids. The DNA of the CDR3 is TGTGCCAGCAGCTTAGCCCTCGATACGCAGTATTTT. It is translated as CASSLALDTQYF.

The rearrangement uses TRBV20-1 and TRBJ2-2; D ambiguous. Trimming cost V 0 bases and J 0 bases, with 11 bases left between them. The germline V gene encodes CDR1 DFQATT and CDR2 SNEGSKA (reference sequence). The CDR3 contains 16 residues. CDR3 protein: CSAREGRPSNTGELFF. The CDR3 nucleotides are TGCAGTGCTAGAGAGGGCCGTCCATCGAACACCGGGGAGCTGTTTTTT.

The chain is built from TRBV20-1 and TRBJ2-7; TRBD1 or TRBD2 may be the D gene (5 bases each). Per germline, CDR1 DFQATT and CDR2 SNEGSKA (reference sequence). This CDR3 spans 17 amino acids. Trimming shortened V by 0 bases and J by 3 bases, and 21 bases separated the two germline ends. The DNA for the CDR3 is TGCAGTGCTAGAGATAGTTCACCCCGGGGCAGGGTCTACGAGCAGTACTTC. Translating it yields CSARDSSPRGRVYEQYF.

The chain combines TRBV7-8 with TRBJ2-4, with no clear D. The CDR3 is made up of 13 amino acids. Trimming stripped 6 bases from V and 0 bases from J, with 6 bases between. Germline values: CDR1 SGHVS, CDR2 FQNEAQ. DNA of the CDR3: TGTGCCAGCAGGGAACTAGCCAAAAACATTCAGTACTTC. Protein: CASRELAKNIQYF.

The V call is TRBV30, the J call TRBJ1-6, with a weak D call TRBD1 (5 bases). V was trimmed by 0 bases and J by 9 bases, leaving 15 bases between them. CDR3 length equals 15 residues. In germline, CDR1 is GTSNPN, CDR2 SVGIG (reference sequence). In DNA, the CDR3 is TGTGCCTGGAGTGTACTAGGGGCCATCTCTTCACCCCTCCACTTT. Its protein product is CAWSVLGAISSPLHF.

As regards this clonotype: The junction and the germline gene differ at one end; a read error may be behind it. The gene calls are TRBV5-1 and TRBJ2-2; D remains unclear. Germline V gene sequence: CDR1 SGHRS, CDR2 YFSETQ. The CDR3 covers 12 residues. CDR3 residues: CASSLKSGELFF. In DNA form, the CDR3 reads TGTGCCAGCAGCCTGAAGTCCGGGGAGCTGTTTTTT.

This clonotype has just one count. The J gene is TRBJ2-6, the V gene TRBV18; 7 positions match TRBD1. With 0 bases clipped from V and 0 bases from J, the junction kept 11 bases outside the gene matches. Germline values: CDR1 KGHSH, CDR2 LQKENI. The CDR3 spans 20 residues. The CDR3 protein is CASSPPMTGWAASGANVLTF. The CDR3 DNA reads as TGTGCCAGCTCACCACCGATGACAGGGTGGGCAGCCTCTGGGGCCAACGTCCTGACTTTC. Based on the CDR3 plus reference TRBV18 and TRBJ2-6, the full variable domain is NAGVMQNPRHLVRRRGQEARLRCSPMKGHSHVYWYRQLPEEGLKFMVYLQKENIIDESGMPKERFSAEFPKEGPSILRIQQVVRGDSAAYFCASSPPMTGWAASGANVLTFGAGSRLTVL.

The V call is TRBV4-2, the J call TRBJ2-1; no clear D gene. The CDR3 sequence is 13 residues long. Germline loops: CDR1 LGHNA, CDR2 YNFKEQ. V was clipped by 0 bases and J by 10 bases, with 10 bases between them. Here the CDR3 DNA reads TGTGCCAGCAGCCAAGAGTCGGAGTTGGAGCAGTTCTTC. It encodes CASSQESELEQFF.